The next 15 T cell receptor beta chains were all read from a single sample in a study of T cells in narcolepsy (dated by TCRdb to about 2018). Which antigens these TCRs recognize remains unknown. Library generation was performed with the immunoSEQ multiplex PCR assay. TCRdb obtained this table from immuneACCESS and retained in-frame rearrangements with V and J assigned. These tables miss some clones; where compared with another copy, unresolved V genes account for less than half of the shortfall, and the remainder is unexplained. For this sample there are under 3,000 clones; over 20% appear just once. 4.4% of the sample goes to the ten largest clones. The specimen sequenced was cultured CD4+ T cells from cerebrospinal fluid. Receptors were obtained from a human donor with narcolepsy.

The chain's CDR3 is CASGALYGYTF. CDR3 in DNA: TGTGCTAGTGGTGCTTTATATGGCTACACCTTC. The V call is TRBV12-5, the J call TRBJ1-2; no firm D call. The ends were cut back, 5 bases at V and 5 bases at J, with 6 bases in the middle. In germline, CDR1 is LGHNT, CDR2 FRNRAP. The CDR3 extends over 11 amino acids.

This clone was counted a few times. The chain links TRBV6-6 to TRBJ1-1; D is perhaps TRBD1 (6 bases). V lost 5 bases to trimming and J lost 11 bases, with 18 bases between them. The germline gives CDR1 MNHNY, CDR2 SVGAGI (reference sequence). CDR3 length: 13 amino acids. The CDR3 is CASSPTGTRIAFF. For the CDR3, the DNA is TGTGCCAGCAGTCCCACCGGGACAAGGATCGCTTTCTTT.

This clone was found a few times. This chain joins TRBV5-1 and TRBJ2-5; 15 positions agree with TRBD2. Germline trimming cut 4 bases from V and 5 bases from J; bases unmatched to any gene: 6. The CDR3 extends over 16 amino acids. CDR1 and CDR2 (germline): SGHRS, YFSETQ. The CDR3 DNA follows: TGCGCCAGCAGCCTCGGACTAGCGGGGGGGCTGGAGACCCAGTACTTC. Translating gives CASSLGLAGGLETQYF.

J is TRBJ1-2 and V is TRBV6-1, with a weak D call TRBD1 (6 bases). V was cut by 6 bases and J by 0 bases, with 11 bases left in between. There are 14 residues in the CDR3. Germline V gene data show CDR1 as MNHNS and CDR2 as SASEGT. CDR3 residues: CASRDSLANYGYTF. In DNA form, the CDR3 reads TGTGCCAGCAGGGACAGTCTAGCTAACTATGGCTACACCTTC.

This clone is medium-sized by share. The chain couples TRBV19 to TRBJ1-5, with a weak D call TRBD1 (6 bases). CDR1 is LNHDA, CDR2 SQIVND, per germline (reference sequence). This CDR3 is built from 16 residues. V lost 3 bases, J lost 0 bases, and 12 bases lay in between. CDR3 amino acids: CASSMGTLYSNQPQHF. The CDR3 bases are TGTGCCAGTAGTATGGGGACACTTTATAGCAATCAGCCCCAGCATTTT.

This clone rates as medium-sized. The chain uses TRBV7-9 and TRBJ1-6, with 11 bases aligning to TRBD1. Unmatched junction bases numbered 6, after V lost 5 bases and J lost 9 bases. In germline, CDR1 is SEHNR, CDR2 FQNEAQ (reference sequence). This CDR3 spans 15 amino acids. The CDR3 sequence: CASSAWTGGGSPLHF. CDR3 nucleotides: TGTGCCAGCAGCGCCTGGACAGGGGGCGGTTCACCCCTCCACTTT.

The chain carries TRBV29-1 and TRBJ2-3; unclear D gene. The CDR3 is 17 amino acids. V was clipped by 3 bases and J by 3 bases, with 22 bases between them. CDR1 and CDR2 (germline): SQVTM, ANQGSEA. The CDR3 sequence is CSVDRPAADFSTDTQYF. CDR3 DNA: TGCAGCGTTGACAGGCCGGCGGCGGATTTTAGTACAGATACGCAGTATTTT.

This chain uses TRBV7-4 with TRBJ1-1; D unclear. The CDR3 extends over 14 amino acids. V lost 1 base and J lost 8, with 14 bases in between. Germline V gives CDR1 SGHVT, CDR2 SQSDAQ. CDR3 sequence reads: CASSLDFGQLEAFF. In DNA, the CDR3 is TGTGCCAGCAGCTTAGATTTTGGGCAGCTGGAAGCTTTCTTT.

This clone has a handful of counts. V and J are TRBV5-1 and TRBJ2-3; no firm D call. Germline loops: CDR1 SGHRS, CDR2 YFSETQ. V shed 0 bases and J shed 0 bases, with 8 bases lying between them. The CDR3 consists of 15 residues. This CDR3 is CASSLAPTSTDTQYF. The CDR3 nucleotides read TGCGCCAGCAGCTTGGCCCCGACGAGCACAGATACGCAGTATTTT.

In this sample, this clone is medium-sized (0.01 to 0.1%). CDR3 sequence: CASSIGTANTEAFF. The CDR3 DNA is TGTGCCAGCAGCATAGGGACAGCAAACACTGAAGCTTTCTTT. The chain employs TRBV7-2 and TRBJ1-1; 7 nucleotides align to TRBD1. J gave up 2 bases and V 5 bases, and 5 bases lay outside the gene matches. The CDR3 extends over 14 amino acids. Germline V gene sequence: CDR1 SGHTA, CDR2 FQGNSA.

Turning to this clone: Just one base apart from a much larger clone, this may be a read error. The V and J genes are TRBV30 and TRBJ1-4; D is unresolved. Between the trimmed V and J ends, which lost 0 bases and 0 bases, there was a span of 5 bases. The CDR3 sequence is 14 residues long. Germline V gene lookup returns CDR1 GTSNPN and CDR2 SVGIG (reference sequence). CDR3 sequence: CAWSVPSTNEKLFF. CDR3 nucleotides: TGTGCCTGGAGTGTACCTTCAACTAATGAAAAACTGTTTTTT.

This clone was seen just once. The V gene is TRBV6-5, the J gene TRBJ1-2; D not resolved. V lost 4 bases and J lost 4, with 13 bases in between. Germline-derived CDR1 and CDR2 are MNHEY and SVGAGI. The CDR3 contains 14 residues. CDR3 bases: TGTGCCAGCAGTTTACTGGCAGCGGGCTATGGCTACACCTTC. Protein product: CASSLLAAGYGYTF.

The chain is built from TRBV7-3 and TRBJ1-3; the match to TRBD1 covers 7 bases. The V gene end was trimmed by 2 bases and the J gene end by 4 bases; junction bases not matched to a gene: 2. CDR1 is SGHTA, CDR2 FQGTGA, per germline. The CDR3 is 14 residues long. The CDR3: CASSLPGQGNTIYF. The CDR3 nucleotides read TGTGCCAGCAGCTTACCGGGACAGGGAAACACCATATATTTT.

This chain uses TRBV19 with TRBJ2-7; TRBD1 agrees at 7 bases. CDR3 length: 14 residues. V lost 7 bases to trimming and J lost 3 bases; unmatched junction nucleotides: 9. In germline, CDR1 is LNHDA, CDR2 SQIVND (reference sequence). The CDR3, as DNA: TGTGCCAGTAACGACAGGGAGCAAGGCTACGAGCAGTACTTC. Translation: CASNDREQGYEQYF.

Written as DNA, the CDR3 is TGTGCCAGCGAGTGGATGACAGGACCCGGAAACACCATATATTTT. Protein product: CASEWMTGPGNTIYF. The rearrangement joins TRBV6-5 to TRBJ1-3; possibly TRBD1 for D (6 bases). V gave up 8 bases and J gave up 4 bases, with 18 bases separating them. The CDR3 consists of 15 residues. CDR1 MNHEY and CDR2 SVGAGI come from the germline V gene.